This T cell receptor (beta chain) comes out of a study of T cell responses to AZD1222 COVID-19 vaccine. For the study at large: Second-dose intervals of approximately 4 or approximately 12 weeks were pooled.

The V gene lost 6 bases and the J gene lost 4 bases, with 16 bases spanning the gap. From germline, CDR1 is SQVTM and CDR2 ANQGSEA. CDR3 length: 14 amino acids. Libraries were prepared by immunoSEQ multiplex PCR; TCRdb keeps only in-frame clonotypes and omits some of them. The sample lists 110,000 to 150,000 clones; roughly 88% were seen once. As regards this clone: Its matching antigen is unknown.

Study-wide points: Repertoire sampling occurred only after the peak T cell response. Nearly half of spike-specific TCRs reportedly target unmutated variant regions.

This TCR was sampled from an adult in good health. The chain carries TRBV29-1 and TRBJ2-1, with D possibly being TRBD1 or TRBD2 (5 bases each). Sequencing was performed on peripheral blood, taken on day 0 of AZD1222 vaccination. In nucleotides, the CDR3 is TGCAGCGTCGCTCAGGGAGTAGGGTACAATGAGCAGTTCTTC. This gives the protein CSVAQGVGYNEQFF.